The 25 T cell receptor beta chains in this list originate from one sample, sequenced in a study of blood T cell repertoires in COVID-19. Sequencing was performed with immunoSEQ multiplex PCR; in TCRdb, only in-frame clones are kept and a portion is missing. This table holds about 240,000 clones, around 85% found once. The specimen was peripheral blood. These receptor sequences come from a woman over 75 with acute or convalescent COVID-19.

The chain is built from TRBV2 and TRBJ1-3; 7 bases fit TRBD1. Germline loops: CDR1 SNHLY, CDR2 FYNNEI. J lost 0 bases, V lost 6 bases, and 5 bases had no gene match. The CDR3 is made up of 15 amino acids. The CDR3 region has the DNA TGTGCCAGCAGGGAACAGGGGCTCTCTGGAAACACCATATATTTT. Its translation: CASREQGLSGNTIYF.

The chain recombines TRBV14 with TRBJ2-3; 12 nucleotides align to TRBD2. Trimming removed 5 bases from V and 8 bases from J; junction bases left unmatched: 11. This CDR3 is 16 amino acids long. CDR1 is SGHDN and CDR2 is FVKESK in the germline V gene. CDR3 region: CASSLLAGGLTGTQYF. The CDR3 DNA reads TGTGCCAGCAGCTTACTAGCGGGGGGCCTCACTGGTACGCAGTATTTT. Together with reference TRBV14 and TRBJ2-3, the CDR3 gives the full variable domain: EAGVTQFPSHSVIEKGQTVTLRCDPISGHDNLYWYRRVMGKEIKFLLHFVKESKQDESGMPNNRFLAERTGGTYSTLKVQPAELEDSGVYFCASSLLAGGLTGTQYFGPGTRLTVL.

This chain uses TRBV4-2 with TRBJ1-2; D possibly corresponds to TRBD1 (5 bases). The germline gives CDR1 LGHNA, CDR2 YNFKEQ. The CDR3 covers 17 residues. V lost 0 bases and J lost 2, with 16 bases in between. CDR3 coding DNA: TGTGCCAGCAGCCAAGATATCGACAGATACGAAAACTATGGCTACACCTTC. Its translation: CASSQDIDRYENYGYTF.

The V gene is TRBV30, the J gene TRBJ2-7, with D perhaps TRBD1 (6 bases). The CDR3 spans 15 residues. The germline V and J ends were trimmed by 0 bases and 0 bases, with 12 bases remaining between them. Germline CDR1 reads GTSNPN; CDR2 reads SVGIG (reference sequence). The CDR3 protein is CAWSVRGRSSYEQYF. In DNA form, the CDR3 reads TGTGCCTGGAGTGTCAGGGGCCGTAGCTCCTACGAGCAGTACTTC. The full variable domain, rest sourced from reference TRBV30 and TRBJ2-7, is SQTIHQWPATLVQPVGSPLSLECTVEGTSNPNLYWYRQAAGRGLQLLFYSVGIGQISSEVPQNLSASRPQDRQFILSSKKLLLSDSGFYLCAWSVRGRSSYEQYFGPGTRLTVT.

The V gene is TRBV18, the J gene TRBJ2-3, with D perhaps matching TRBD1 (6 bases). This CDR3 contains 16 residues. Germline V gives CDR1 KGHSH, CDR2 LQKENI. V lost 3 bases, J lost 1 base, and 14 bases lay in between. The DNA of the CDR3 is TGTGCCAGCTCACCCCAGACAGGTTCCCGCACAGATACGCAGTATTTT. Its protein is CASSPQTGSRTDTQYF.

Of note for this clone: The same CDR3 also results from other DNA sequences found in this sample. The rearrangement joins TRBV2 to TRBJ2-7; 9 bases match TRBD1. This CDR3 is 15 amino acids long. Trimming removed 1 base from V and 2 bases from J; junction bases left unmatched: 3. Germline V gene sequence: CDR1 SNHLY, CDR2 FYNNEI. CDR3 region: CASSEVRTGAYEQYF. CDR3 bases: TGTGCCAGCAGTGAAGTGAGGACAGGGGCCTACGAGCAGTACTTC.

The chain joins TRBV6-5 to TRBJ2-7; 10 positions match TRBD1. The CDR3 is 16 residues long. V gave up 0 bases and J gave up 7 bases; unmatched junction bases: 9. The germline V gene encodes CDR1 MNHEY and CDR2 SVGAGI. The CDR3 nucleotides read TGTGCCAGCAGTTACTCCCGGACAGGGGGGTTAGGAGAGCAGTACTTC. Residues: CASSYSRTGGLGEQYF.

The table lists this clone with a count of one. The rearrangement uses TRBV15 and TRBJ1-4; weak D call: TRBD1 (5 bases). The CDR3 loop spans 13 amino acids. V lost 4 bases, J lost 5 bases, and 8 bases lay in between. Germline CDR1 is LNHNV and CDR2 is YYDKDF (reference sequence). CDR3 region: CATSTGQNEKLFF. The CDR3 nucleotides read TGTGCCACCAGCACTGGACAAAATGAAAAACTGTTTTTT.

The chain uses TRBV28 and TRBJ1-6, with D possibly matching TRBD1 (6 bases). CDR1 and CDR2 (germline): MDHEN, SYDVKM. The CDR3 has 15 amino acids. Trimming cost V 8 bases and J 9 bases, with 20 bases left between them. CDR3 region: CASGGRVLGISPLHF. Here the CDR3 DNA reads TGTGCCAGCGGGGGCAGGGTTCTTGGTATTTCACCCCTCCACTTT. Variable domain in full (rest from reference TRBV28 and TRBJ1-6): DVKVTQSSRYLVKRTGEKVFLECVQDMDHENMFWYRQDPGLGLRLIYFSYDVKMKEKGDIPEGYSVSREKKERFSLILESASTNQTSMYLCASGGRVLGISPLHFGNGTRLTVT.

The chain recombines TRBV28 with TRBJ1-5; D may be TRBD1 (6 bases). The germline V and J ends were trimmed by 2 bases and 6 bases, with 11 bases remaining between them. CDR1 MDHEN and CDR2 SYDVKM come from the germline V gene. The CDR3 extends over 14 amino acids. For the CDR3, the DNA is TGTGCCAGCAGTTTAAACAGGGTGAGTCAGCCCCAGCATTTT. It specifies CASSLNRVSQPQHF.

CDR3 amino acids: CASSLGEGLEQYF. The CDR3 DNA sequence: TGTGCCAGCAGCTTAGGCGAGGGACTCGAGCAGTACTTC. The chain links TRBV11-2 to TRBJ2-7; a possible D gene is TRBD2 (6 bases). Trimming cost V 1 base and J 6 bases, with 10 bases left between them. This CDR3 is 13 amino acids long. CDR1 is SGHAT, CDR2 FQNNGV, per germline.

The CDR3 sequence is CASSLAAISTDTQYF. CDR3 DNA: TGTGCCAGCAGCTTAGCAGCGATTAGCACAGATACGCAGTATTTT. The chain is built from TRBV11-1 and TRBJ2-3, with D unclear. The CDR3 consists of 15 residues. The V and J ends lost 0 bases and 0 bases respectively, with 7 bases between them. Germline V gene data show CDR1 as SGHAT and CDR2 as FQDESV (reference sequence).

V is TRBV19 and J is TRBJ2-3, with D tentatively TRBD1 (6 bases). Germline CDR1 reads LNHDA; CDR2 reads SQIVND (reference sequence). This CDR3 contains 13 residues. V gave up 6 bases and J gave up 3 bases, with 10 bases separating them. DNA of the CDR3: TGTGCCAGTAGCCCCACAGGGACAGATACGCAGTATTTT. This translates into CASSPTGTDTQYF.

CDR3 residues: CASSLFGTSSYNEQFF. The CDR3 nucleotides are TGTGCCAGCAGTTTATTTGGAACTAGCTCCTACAATGAGCAGTTCTTC. The rearrangement joins TRBV28 to TRBJ2-1, with a weak D call TRBD2 (5 bases). Trimming shortened V by 1 base and J by 0 bases, and 10 bases separated the two germline ends. Germline assignment: CDR1 MDHEN and CDR2 SYDVKM. The CDR3 covers 16 residues.

This clone occurred once. This chain links TRBV7-3 with TRBJ1-1; D is perhaps TRBD1 (6 bases). Germline-derived CDR1 and CDR2 are SGHTA and FQGTGA. This CDR3 contains 18 residues. Trimming stripped 6 bases from V and 1 base from J, with 24 bases between. In nucleotides, the CDR3 is TGTGCCAGCAGACCGAAAAGGGGCAGGGGAAAACCGAACACTGAAGCTTTCTTT. Translation: CASRPKRGRGKPNTEAFF.

This chain links TRBV15 with TRBJ1-2; 9 positions match TRBD1. The J segment lost 4 bases and the V segment lost 6 bases, leaving 9 bases of the junction unmatched. Germline-derived CDR1 and CDR2 are LNHNV and YYDKDF (reference sequence). There are 15 residues in the CDR3. The chain's CDR3 is CATREQGARGYGYTF. The CDR3 region has the DNA TGTGCCACCAGAGAACAGGGGGCGCGGGGCTATGGCTACACCTTC.

The V gene is TRBV6-6, the J gene TRBJ1-4, with D unresolved. Germline V lookup: CDR1 MNHNY, CDR2 SVGAGI (reference sequence). The CDR3 has 14 residues. V lost 3 bases and J lost 4, with 9 bases in between. In DNA, the CDR3 is TGTGCCAGCAGTTATTCTCGCTATAATGAAAAACTGTTTTTT. It translates to CASSYSRYNEKLFF.

The V and J genes are TRBV10-3 and TRBJ1-3, with TRBD1 matching over 7 bases. The CDR3 sequence is 14 residues long. Germline values: CDR1 ENHRY, CDR2 SYGVKD. The J segment lost 0 bases and the V segment lost 5 bases, leaving 1 base of the junction unmatched. The CDR3 nucleotides are TGTGCCATCAGTCAGGGGGACTCTGGAAACACCATATATTTT. It translates to CAISQGDSGNTIYF.

This chain joins TRBV10-3 and TRBJ2-1; 9 bases fit TRBD2. Unmatched junction bases numbered 9, after V lost 0 bases and J lost 9 bases. The germline CDR1 and CDR2 sequences are ENHRY and SYGVKD. CDR3 length: 16 amino acids. The CDR3 nucleotides are TGTGCCATCAGTGAGTCGTCGCGGGGGGGCCATACTGAGCAGTTCTTC. This encodes CAISESSRGGHTEQFF.

The V and J genes are TRBV30 and TRBJ2-1, with 11 bases that match TRBD2. V shed 2 bases and J 3 bases; nucleotides not matched to a gene: 3. Germline CDR1 is GTSNPN and CDR2 is SVGIG (reference sequence). This CDR3 has 15 residues. The CDR3, as DNA: TGTGCCTGGAGTCCACTAGCGGGGGTCTACAATGAGCAGTTCTTC. As protein: CAWSPLAGVYNEQFF.

This chain connects TRBV19 to TRBJ1-5, with D possibly TRBD1 on 5 matching bases. The CDR3 length is 15 residues. V gave up 6 bases and J gave up 0 bases, with 12 bases separating them. Germline V gene sequence: CDR1 LNHDA, CDR2 SQIVND (reference sequence). The CDR3 DNA follows: TGTGCCAGTAGGAGGACACCATATAGCAATCAGCCCCAGCATTTT. Translating it yields CASRRTPYSNQPQHF.

The V gene is TRBV3-1 (or the pseudogene TRBV3-2), the J gene TRBJ1-1, with D uncertain. This CDR3 contains 12 residues. V shed 2 bases and J shed 5 bases, with 6 bases lying between them. Germline loops: CDR1 LGHDT, CDR2 YNNKEL (reference sequence). The CDR3 DNA reads TGTGCCAGCAGCCAATTGAGAACTGAAGCTTTCTTT. This translates into CASSQLRTEAFF.

This clone turned up a few times. This sequence joins TRBV10-1 and TRBJ2-2; TRBD2 agrees at 8 bases. The trim removed 6 bases at V and 2 bases at J, leaving 8 bases unmatched. This CDR3 has 16 residues. Germline V CDR1 and CDR2: WNHNN, SYGVQD (reference sequence). This CDR3 is CASSPLSGENTGELFF. CDR3 sequence (DNA): TGCGCCAGCAGCCCTCTTAGCGGGGAAAACACCGGGGAGCTGTTTTTT.

The V call is TRBV5-4, the J call TRBJ2-7; 8 bases are a match to TRBD1. This CDR3 contains 15 residues. Germline V lookup: CDR1 SGHNT, CDR2 YYREEE (reference sequence). After removal of 4 bases from V and 4 bases from J, the junction contained 10 bases not matched to a gene. The CDR3 DNA sequence: TGTGCCAGCAGCGCCACCGGGACAGGAGATTACGAGCAGTACTTC. Translating gives CASSATGTGDYEQYF.

The rearrangement joins TRBV28 to TRBJ2-1; TRBD2 matches at 15 bases. V gave up 5 bases and J gave up 9 bases; unmatched junction bases: 11. The CDR3 extends over 17 amino acids. Germline V gene sequence: CDR1 MDHEN, CDR2 SYDVKM. The CDR3, as DNA: TGTGCCAGCAGTACTTGGACTAGCGGGGGGGCAGACGGTGAGCAGTTCTTC. As protein: CASSTWTSGGADGEQFF. The entire variable domain, with the rest obtained from reference TRBV28 and TRBJ2-1, is as follows: DVKVTQSSRYLVKRTGEKVFLECVQDMDHENMFWYRQDPGLGLRLIYFSYDVKMKEKGDIPEGYSVSREKKERFSLILESASTNQTSMYLCASSTWTSGGADGEQFFGPGTRLTVL.